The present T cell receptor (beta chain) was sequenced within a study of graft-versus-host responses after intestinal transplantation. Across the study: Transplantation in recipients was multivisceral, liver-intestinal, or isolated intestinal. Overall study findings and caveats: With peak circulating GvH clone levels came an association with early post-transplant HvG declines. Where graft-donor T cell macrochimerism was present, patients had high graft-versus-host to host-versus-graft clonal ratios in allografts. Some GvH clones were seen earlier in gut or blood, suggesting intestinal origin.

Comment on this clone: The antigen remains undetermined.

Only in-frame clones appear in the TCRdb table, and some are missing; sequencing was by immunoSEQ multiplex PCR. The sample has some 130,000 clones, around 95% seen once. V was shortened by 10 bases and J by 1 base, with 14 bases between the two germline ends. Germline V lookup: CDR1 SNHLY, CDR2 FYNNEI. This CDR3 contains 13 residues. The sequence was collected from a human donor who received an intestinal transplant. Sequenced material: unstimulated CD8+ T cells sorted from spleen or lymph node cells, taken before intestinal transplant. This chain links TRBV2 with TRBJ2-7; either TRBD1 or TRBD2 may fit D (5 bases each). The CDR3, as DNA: TGTGCCATCAGGGACCGGTCATCCTACGAGCAGTACTTC. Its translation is CAIRDRSSYEQYF.